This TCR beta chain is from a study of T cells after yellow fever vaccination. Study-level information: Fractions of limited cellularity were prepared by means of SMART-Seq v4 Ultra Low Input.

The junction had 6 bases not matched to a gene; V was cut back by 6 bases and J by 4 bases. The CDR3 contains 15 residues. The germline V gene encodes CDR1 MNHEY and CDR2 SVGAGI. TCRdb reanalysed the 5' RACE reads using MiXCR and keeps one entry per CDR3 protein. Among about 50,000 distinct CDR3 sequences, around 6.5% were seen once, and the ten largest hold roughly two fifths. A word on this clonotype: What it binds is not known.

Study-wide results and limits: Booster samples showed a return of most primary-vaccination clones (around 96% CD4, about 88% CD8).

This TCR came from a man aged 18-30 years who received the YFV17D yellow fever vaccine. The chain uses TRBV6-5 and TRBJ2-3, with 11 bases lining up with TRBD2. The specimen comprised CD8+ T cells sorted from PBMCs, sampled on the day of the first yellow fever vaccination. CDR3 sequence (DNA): TGTGCCAGCAGGGTTAGCGGGGGGGGGGCAGATACGCAGTATTTT. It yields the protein CASRVSGGGADTQYF.